Listed below are T cell receptor beta chains from one sample, sequenced in a study of blood T cell repertoires in COVID-19. The repertoire was sequenced with immunoSEQ multiplex PCR; TCRdb's copy has only in-frame clones and lacks some. The sample has around 250,000 clones, approximately 82% seen once; the top ten hold roughly 2%. The sequenced sample consisted of peripheral blood. The receptors here all came from a man aged 25-45 years who had recovered from COVID-19. The CDR3 runs from the conserved cysteine through the conserved F or W. Each record gives: V gene, J gene, D gene, clone size, CDR3 length, CDR3 DNA, CDR3 protein. The D gene is left open where the match is weak. Size is stated for part of the rows, as once, few or many counts, or as a class when the clone is expanded.

TRBV18	TRBJ2-5	NA	NA	13	TGTGCCAGCTCGCCAGGGGAGGAAGAGACCCAGTACTTC	CASSPGEEETQYF
TRBV13	TRBJ1-1	NA	NA	13	TGTGCCAGCAGCTTAGCCAGGAACACTGAAGCTTTCTTT	CASSLARNTEAFF
TRBV5-1	TRBJ2-1	TRBD2	NA	15	TGCGCCAGCAGCTTGTATAGCGGGGTGTACAATGAGCAGTTCTTC	CASSLYSGVYNEQFF
TRBV21-1	TRBJ1-5	NA	NA	14	TGTGCCACCGCACGTAGACAGAAGCTTAGGCCCCAGCATTTT	CATARRQKLRPQHF
TRBV19	TRBJ1-2	TRBD1	NA	14	TGTGCCACGTATTCATCGGACAGGACTTCGGGCTACACCTTC	CATYSSDRTSGYTF
TRBV6-1	TRBJ2-2	NA	NA	14	TGTGCCAGCAGTGAAGCAGGGGTTCCCGGGGAGCTGTTTTTT	CASSEAGVPGELFF
TRBV7-6	TRBJ2-1	TRBD1	once	15	TGTGCCAGCAGCCCGCGACAGGGGAGCTACAATGAGCAGTTCTTC	CASSPRQGSYNEQFF
TRBV10-3	TRBJ2-7	NA	NA	15	TGTGCCATCAGCCGCTTGGCAGGGAAGACCTACGAGCAGTACTTC	CAISRLAGKTYEQYF
TRBV5-6	TRBJ2-7	TRBD1	NA	16	TGTGCCAGCAGCTCAGCCGGGACAGCCAGCTCCTACGAGCAGTACTTC	CASSSAGTASSYEQYF
TRBV4-2	TRBJ2-3	NA	NA	18	TGTGCCAGCAGCCAAGAGGTCCGGGGGGCCACCGGGACAGATACGCAGTATTTT	CASSQEVRGATGTDTQYF
TRBV7-8	TRBJ2-7	TRBD2	NA	15	TGTGCCAGCAGCGTACGACTAGCGGGGGGGCGCGAGCAGTACTTC	CASSVRLAGGREQYF
TRBV6-5	TRBJ2-1	TRBD1	once	15	TGTGCCAGCAGTTACCGGCAGGGGGCCTACAATGAGCAGTTCTTC	CASSYRQGAYNEQFF
TRBV7-3	TRBJ2-5	TRBD2	NA	13	TGTGCCACCCGGGAGGTCCGAGGGGAGACCCAGTACTTC	CATREVRGETQYF
TRBV7-9	TRBJ1-4	NA	NA	13	TGTGCCAGCAGTTTGGCAGATAATGAAAAACTGTTTTTT	CASSLADNEKLFF
TRBV18	TRBJ1-1	TRBD1	NA	13	TGTGCCAGCTCACCGGGACAGGGTAGTGAAGCTTTCTTT	CASSPGQGSEAFF
TRBV9	TRBJ1-1	NA	NA	14	TGTGCCAGCAGTCGATATTCGGAGGACACTGAAGCTTTCTTT	CASSRYSEDTEAFF
TRBV4-2	TRBJ2-2	TRBD1	NA	17	TGTGCCAGCAGCCAGGCTCATGGGACAGTAGATACCGGGGAGCTGTTTTTT	CASSQAHGTVDTGELFF
TRBV12-3/TRBV12-4	TRBJ1-5	NA	NA	13	TGTGCCAGCAGTTTCCGCAGTAATCAGCCCCAGCATTTT	CASSFRSNQPQHF
TRBV6-5	TRBJ2-4	NA	NA	14	TGTGCCAGCAGCGAGGGCCTGGGGAGAAACATTCAGTACTTC	CASSEGLGRNIQYF
TRBV28	TRBJ1-6	TRBD1	NA	15	TGTGCCAGCAGTCAAGACAGGGAGGATAATTCACCCCTCCACTTT	CASSQDREDNSPLHF
TRBV5-1	TRBJ1-3	NA	NA	14	TGCGCCAGCAGACTTACAGACTCTGGAAACACCATATATTTT	CASRLTDSGNTIYF
TRBV2	TRBJ2-7	NA	NA	15	TGTGCCAGCAGGGATCACTGGGGAGGCACCTACGAGCAGTACTTC	CASRDHWGGTYEQYF
TRBV19	TRBJ2-4	TRBD1	NA	17	TGTGCCAGTAGTATGCGGGGACAGGCCGGAGCCAAAAACATTCAGTACTTC	CASSMRGQAGAKNIQYF
TRBV19	TRBJ2-7	NA	NA	14	TGTGCCAGTAGTAACCCGGGTTTTACCTACGAGCAGTACTTC	CASSNPGFTYEQYF
TRBV5-1	TRBJ2-1	TRBD2	NA	17	TGCGCCAGCAGCTCCGGACTAGCGGGGGGAAGCTACAATGAGCAGTTCTTC	CASSSGLAGGSYNEQFF
TRBV5-8	TRBJ1-1	NA	NA	14	TGTGCCAGCATCCTGGCACCCTCGCCCACTGAAGCTTTCTTT	CASILAPSPTEAFF
TRBV12-2	TRBJ1-5	NA	NA	17	TGTGCAAGTCGCTTAAAGTTTGGTCGATGGGGAGGTCAGCCCCAGCATTTT	CASRLKFGRWGGQPQHF
TRBV5-1	TRBJ2-1	TRBD1	NA	15	TGCGCCAGCAGCCGCTTCGGGGACAGAGAAAATGAGCAGTTCTTC	CASSRFGDRENEQFF
TRBV19	TRBJ2-3	NA	NA	13	TGTGCCAGTAGCGTACGACAGGCAGATACGCAGTATTTT	CASSVRQADTQYF
TRBV18	TRBJ2-3	NA	NA	15	TGTGCCAGCTCTGCGGACAGCCCTAGCACAGATACGCAGTATTTT	CASSADSPSTDTQYF
TRBV3-1/TRBV3-2	TRBJ2-2	NA	NA	16	TGTGCCAGCAGCCAAGAGCGGGTTTTGGCGACCGGGGAGCTGTTTTTT	CASSQERVLATGELFF
TRBV5-5	TRBJ2-3	NA	NA	13	TGTGCCAGCAGCACCCCGCAGCGGGATACGCAGTATTTT	CASSTPQRDTQYF
TRBV2	TRBJ1-2	NA	NA	12	TGTGCCAGCAGGGGAGACATCGGCGGCTACACCTTC	CASRGDIGGYTF
TRBV7-9	TRBJ2-7	NA	NA	12	TGTGCCAGCAGCCAACAGGTCTACGAGCAGTACTTC	CASSQQVYEQYF
TRBV6-5	TRBJ1-1	NA	NA	14	TGTGCCAGCAGTTTGAGCGGGACAAACACTGAAGCTTTCTTT	CASSLSGTNTEAFF
TRBV4-1	TRBJ1-5	NA	NA	15	TGCGCCAGCAGCCAGACCCCTTCAGGGTATCAGCCCCAGCATTTT	CASSQTPSGYQPQHF
TRBV6-1	TRBJ1-2	TRBD1	NA	14	TGTGCCAGCAGTGATTGGTCAGGGGGTCATGGCTACACCTTC	CASSDWSGGHGYTF
TRBV7-3	TRBJ2-1	NA	NA	15	TGTGCCAGCAGCATAGCGGTGAGCTCCTACAATGAGCAGTTCTTC	CASSIAVSSYNEQFF
TRBV2	TRBJ2-1	NA	NA	14	TGTGCCAGCACCCTCCTGGCAGGATACAATGAGCAGTTCTTC	CASTLLAGYNEQFF
TRBV5-4	TRBJ1-1	TRBD1	NA	16	TGTGCCAGCAGCAGTCGGGGGCAGGGGGTAGGGGTCGAAGCTTTCTTT	CASSSRGQGVGVEAFF
TRBV5-5	TRBJ2-5	TRBD2	NA	14	TGTGCCAGCAGCTCACCCGGGGGGCAAGAGACCCAGTACTTC	CASSSPGGQETQYF
TRBV5-6	TRBJ1-3	NA	NA	16	TGTGCCAGCAGCTTTTTGGAGGGCAACTCTGGAAACACCATATATTTT	CASSFLEGNSGNTIYF
TRBV7-5	TRBJ2-6	NA	NA	19	TGTGTCAGAAGCGAATTCCCGGGACAGGGGAGCTCTGGGGCCAACGTCCTGACTTTC	CVRSEFPGQGSSGANVLTF
TRBV11-3	TRBJ2-3	NA	NA	15	TGTGCCAGCAGCCTCGAGGGGGGGCGCGGAGATACGCAGTATTTT	CASSLEGGRGDTQYF
TRBV27	TRBJ2-3	NA	NA	16	TGTGCCAGCAGGAACCAAGGACGGGAAAGCACAGATACGCAGTATTTT	CASRNQGRESTDTQYF
TRBV5-1	TRBJ2-1	TRBD1	NA	15	TGCGCCAGCTCCCTCGGACAGGGTACCCTTGATGAGCAGTTCTTC	CASSLGQGTLDEQFF
TRBV20-1	TRBJ2-2	NA	NA	14	TGCAGTGCTAGTCACAGGTTGAACACCGGGGAGCTGTTTTTT	CSASHRLNTGELFF
TRBV7-6	TRBJ2-4	NA	NA	14	TGTGCCAGCAGCTTAAGTAGCGTCAAAAACATTCAGTACTTC	CASSLSSVKNIQYF
TRBV19	TRBJ1-5	NA	once	13	TGTGCCAGTAGGGACAGTATGATGCAGCCCCAGCATTTT	CASRDSMMQPQHF
TRBV2	TRBJ2-4	NA	NA	14	TGTGCCAGCAGTGATGGACAGAGAAAAAACATTCAGTACTTC	CASSDGQRKNIQYF
TRBV19	TRBJ1-2	TRBD1	NA	14	TGTGCCAGTAGTATCACAGGGGAGAACTATGGCTACACCTTC	CASSITGENYGYTF
TRBV6-6	TRBJ2-1	TRBD2	NA	18	TGTGCCAGCAGTCTCTTCCGGGGGGGGTCCAGCTCCTACAATGAGCAGTTCTTC	CASSLFRGGSSSYNEQFF
TRBV5-1	TRBJ2-7	TRBD1	NA	17	TGCGCCAGCAGCTTGTCCCTATTCGGACAGGGCAACTACGAGCAGTACTTC	CASSLSLFGQGNYEQYF
TRBV19	TRBJ2-2	TRBD2	NA	16	TGTGCCAGTAGTATTCTAGCGGGTGCGAACACCGGGGAGCTGTTTTTT	CASSILAGANTGELFF
TRBV28	TRBJ1-2	NA	NA	13	TGTGCCAGCAGTTTAACGGAGAACTATGGCTACACCTTC	CASSLTENYGYTF
TRBV5-1	TRBJ1-1	TRBD1	NA	15	TGCGCCACGACAACCGGGGACAGGGGGCTCGCCGAAGCTTTCTTT	CATTTGDRGLAEAFF
TRBV12-3/TRBV12-4	TRBJ1-2	NA	once	12	TGTGCCAGCAGTTTTCTTCAGGGGGGCTACACCTTC	CASSFLQGGYTF
TRBV10-2	TRBJ2-2	TRBD2	NA	17	TGCGCCAGCAGTGAGTCTGAAGCGGGGGTGAACACCGGGGAGCTGTTTTTT	CASSESEAGVNTGELFF
TRBV28	TRBJ2-4	NA	NA	16	TGTGCCAGCAGTTTACCGGGTAGCTTAGCCAAAAACATTCAGTACTTC	CASSLPGSLAKNIQYF
TRBV3-1/TRBV3-2	TRBJ2-1	NA	NA	15	TGTGCCAGCAGCCAAGATTATTTTGAGAACAATGAGCAGTTCTTC	CASSQDYFENNEQFF